This TCR beta chain comes out of a study of cytomegalovirus exposure and HLA in healthy donors. Study information: The 500 to 750 first-cohort repertoires and the 120 or so validation repertoires shared the same platform, a later analysis reported. General observations from the study: Confirmation was obtained in vitro that three CMV-associated chains are specific for CMV antigens.

With respect to this clone: Its antigen is as yet unknown.

The CDR3 extends over 13 amino acids. V was clipped by 7 bases and J by 2 bases, with 12 bases between them. The germline CDR1 and CDR2 sequences are MDHEN and SYDVKM. Profiling relied on immunoSEQ multiplex PCR, and the TCRdb table lists in-frame clones only, not all of them. The sample comprises 150,000 or so clones, roughly 86% of which are singletons, and less than 3.5% rests with the top ten. The sequenced sample consisted of PBMCs. The rearrangement links TRBV28 to TRBJ2-7, with a tentative D call TRBD1 (5 bases). This clonotype was obtained from a man aged 18 to 29 in good health and CMV-seropositive. The DNA for the CDR3 is TGTGCCAGCAAGGGGTCGTACACCTACGAGCAGTACTTC. Its protein product is CASKGSYTYEQYF.